Shown below are 21 T cell receptor beta chains from a single sample sequenced in a study of spatial heterogeneity in lung cancer. General study findings and limits: Tumoral mutation counts were tracked by counts of expanded intratumoral alpha and beta TCRs.

Sample time point: sample taken at primary tumor resection. TCRdb re-called the 5' RACE reads through MiXCR, storing one row per CDR3 protein. The table has about 11,000 distinct CDR3 sequences, roughly 12% seen once. No antigen is known for these receptors. This specimen consisted of lung tumor tissue, obtained at surgery. All receptors derive from a male donor with early-stage non-small cell lung cancer.

This clonotype occurred many times. The chain has TRBV4-1 and TRBJ2-7, with TRBD2 matching 10 bases. The ends lost 1 base at V and 0 bases at J; junction bases unmatched: 3. CDR3 size: 16 residues. Germline values: CDR1 MGHRA, CDR2 YSYEKL. CDR3 sequence: CASSQGSGGSSYEQYF. The CDR3 DNA follows: TGCGCCAGCAGCCAAGGTAGCGGGGGGAGCTCCTACGAGCAGTACTTC.

V and J are TRBV6-2 or TRBV6-3 and TRBJ1-1, with a possible D match to TRBD1 (6 bases). The CDR3 consists of 13 residues. The germline V gene encodes CDR1 MNHEY and CDR2 SVGEGT. The CDR3 sequence: CATLRDINTEAFF. The CDR3 bases are TGTGCGACCCTCCGGGACATCAACACTGAAGCTTTCTTT.

The table lists this clonotype with many counts. The chain combines TRBV7-2 with TRBJ2-7; D unclear. V was clipped by 3 bases and J by 2 bases, with 8 bases between them. The CDR3 is 13 amino acids. CDR1 is SGHTA, CDR2 FQGNSA, per germline. The chain's CDR3 is CASSFFGTYEQYF. CDR3 DNA: TGTGCCAGCAGCTTTTTCGGCACCTACGAGCAGTACTTC.

This clonotype was detected only a few times. V and J are TRBV28 and TRBJ2-2; 8 bases are shared with TRBD1. CDR3 length: 14 residues. The V gene end was trimmed by 6 bases and the J gene end by 8 bases; junction bases not matched to a gene: 8. Germline CDR1 reads MDHEN; CDR2 reads SYDVKM. DNA for the CDR3: TGTGCCAGCAGGGCAGGGGGCGCCGTAGGGGAGCTGTTTTTT. Its protein product is CASRAGGAVGELFF.

The sample holds a few counts of this clonotype. The chain links TRBV4-3 to TRBJ2-3, with 8 bases identical to TRBD2. Unmatched junction bases numbered 10, after V lost 0 bases and J lost 5 bases. Germline CDR1 LGHNA, CDR2 YSLEER. The CDR3 covers 17 residues. The CDR3 DNA follows: TGCGCCAGCAGCCAAGAAGAAGGACTAGCTTTTGGAGATACGCAGTATTTT. Its translation is CASSQEEGLAFGDTQYF.

This clonotype was detected a few times. CDR3 residues: CASSFWQVNQPQHF. As DNA, the CDR3 is TGTGCCAGCAGCTTTTGGCAGGTCAATCAGCCCCAGCATTTT. J is TRBJ1-5 and V is TRBV7-2, with D unclear. V lost 3 bases and J 3 bases, leaving 9 bases between the germline ends. The germline CDR1 and CDR2 sequences are SGHTA and FQGNSA. The CDR3 is 14 residues long.

This clonotype was observed many times. The rearrangement links TRBV7-2 to TRBJ1-6, with D perhaps TRBD1 (5 bases). The germline gives CDR1 SGHTA, CDR2 FQGNSA. V was cut by 6 bases and J by 2 bases, with 5 bases left in between. The CDR3 consists of 13 residues. The CDR3 DNA is TGTGCCAGCAGGGACACCTATAATTCACCCCTCCACTTT. It encodes CASRDTYNSPLHF.

This clonotype was recorded a few times. This sequence may be a read error, since a much larger clone differs from it by one base. The chain couples TRBV7-8 to TRBJ2-3, with TRBD2 matching over 10 bases. In germline, CDR1 is SGHVS, CDR2 FQNEAQ. The CDR3 totals 14 residues. CDR3 sequence (DNA): TGTGCCAGCAGCCTAGCGGGGGGCACAGATACGCAGTATTTT. It codes for CASSLAGGTDTQYF.

This clonotype has just a few counts. V usage is TRBV6-2 or TRBV6-3 and J usage is TRBJ2-3; 11 bases fit TRBD1. Germline trimming cut 8 bases from V and 6 bases from J; bases unmatched to any gene: 7. The germline gives CDR1 MNHEY, CDR2 SVGEGT. The CDR3 has 14 residues. The CDR3 region has the DNA TGTGCCAGCTCCGGACAGGGGGCATTCGATACGCAGTATTTT. Protein sequence: CASSGQGAFDTQYF.

The V and J genes are TRBV5-1 and TRBJ1-3, with D hard to call. V lost 5 bases and J 1 base, leaving 16 bases between the germline ends. CDR3 length equals 16 residues. Germline assignment: CDR1 SGHRS and CDR2 YFSETQ. CDR3 nucleotide sequence: TGCGCCAGCAGTACGGGTCAGAGATCGTCTGGAAACACCATATATTTT. Its translation: CASSTGQRSSGNTIYF.

This clonotype was counted a few times. The V and J genes are TRBV6-1 and TRBJ1-4; D unresolved. Germline CDR1 reads MNHNS; CDR2 reads SASEGT. Trimming removed 3 bases at V and 3 bases at J, with 8 bases between. The CDR3 totals 14 residues. The CDR3 DNA reads as TGTGCCAGCAGTGAGGGAGGTTCTAATGAAAAACTGTTTTTT. Its translation is CASSEGGSNEKLFF.

This clonotype was picked up many times. The chain joins TRBV7-2 to TRBJ2-3, with D possibly being TRBD1 (6 bases). CDR3 length equals 16 residues. CDR1 is SGHTA and CDR2 is FQGNSA in the germline V gene. Trimming stripped 5 bases from V and 0 bases from J, with 15 bases between. CDR3 coding DNA: TGTGCCAGCAGCCCTCAAGCAGGGGCGAGCACAGATACGCAGTATTTT. This encodes CASSPQAGASTDTQYF.

This clonotype came up many times. The chain couples TRBV20-1 to TRBJ2-2, with 12 bases identical to TRBD2. V was pared by 3 bases and J by 7 bases, with 9 bases of the junction left unmatched. CDR3 length equals 16 residues. Germline V gives CDR1 DFQATT, CDR2 SNEGSKA (reference sequence). This CDR3 reads CSASRLAGAHGGELFF. The CDR3 DNA is TGCAGTGCTAGCAGACTAGCGGGGGCTCACGGCGGGGAGCTGTTTTTT.

This clonotype was found many times. V usage is TRBV4-2 and J usage is TRBJ2-1; possibly TRBD2 for D (6 bases). The CDR3 has 15 residues. The germline CDR1 and CDR2 sequences are LGHNA and YNFKEQ. V gave up 2 bases and J gave up 4 bases, with 12 bases separating them. CDR3 sequence: CASSQPGRTYNEQFF. The CDR3 DNA is TGTGCCAGCAGCCAACCCGGGAGAACTTACAATGAGCAGTTCTTC.

This clonotype was seen ten or more times. The chain joins TRBV2 to TRBJ1-5, with 7 nucleotides matching TRBD1. Looked up from germline, CDR1 is SNHLY and CDR2 is FYNNEI. This CDR3 contains 15 residues. Trimming took 6 bases from V and 4 from J; bases not matched to a gene: 9. The CDR3 DNA reads as TGTGCCAGCAGGGATAGAGACAGGGCTAATCAGCCCCAGCATTTT. Translation: CASRDRDRANQPQHF. The entire variable domain, with the rest obtained from reference TRBV2 and TRBJ1-5, is as follows: EPEVTQTPSHQVTQMGQEVILRCVPISNHLYFYWYRQILGQKVEFLVSFYNNEISEKSEIFDDQFSVERPDGSNFTLKIRSTKLEDSAMYFCASRDRDRANQPQHFGDGTRLSIL.

This clonotype has only a few counts. The V gene is TRBV5-1, the J gene TRBJ2-1; the D gene is possibly TRBD1 (6 bases). The V gene's germline CDR1 is SGHRS and CDR2 YFSETQ. The CDR3 totals 16 residues. The V end was cut by 4 bases, the J end by 7 bases, with 21 bases between. As DNA, the CDR3 is TGCGCCAGCAGCCTGAACCACAGGACAGACCCTAATGAGCAGTTCTTC. It yields the protein CASSLNHRTDPNEQFF.

This chain connects TRBV7-2 to TRBJ2-2; 7 nucleotides agree with TRBD1. This CDR3 spans 14 amino acids. Germline V gene data show CDR1 as SGHTA and CDR2 as FQGNSA. With V trimmed by 11 bases and J by 3 bases, 9 bases remained unmatched. CDR3 sequence reads: CASRRDSYTGELFF. DNA of the CDR3: TGTGCCTCCCGACGGGACAGCTACACCGGGGAGCTGTTTTTT.

This clonotype was found many times. The chain joins TRBV24-1 to TRBJ2-2; maybe TRBD2 (6 bases). CDR1 and CDR2 from the germline V gene are KGHDR and SFDVKD. V lost 10 bases, J lost 3 bases, and 8 bases lay in between. The CDR3 has 12 amino acids. Here the CDR3 DNA reads TGTGCCACGGGGGGACACACCGGGGAGCTGTTTTTT. Its protein product is CATGGHTGELFF.

In this sample, this clonotype is large. The CDR3 nucleotides read TGCGCCACGCGAACAACACGGTACAATGAGCAGTTCTTC. The encoded protein is CATRTTRYNEQFF. This chain joins TRBV10-2 and TRBJ2-1; D is unclear. The CDR3 runs to 13 residues. The germline V gene encodes CDR1 WSHSY and CDR2 SAAADI. V lost 10 bases and J lost 4, with 14 bases in between.

The table lists this clonotype with many counts. The chain uses TRBV7-2 and TRBJ1-1, with D tentatively TRBD1 (6 bases). V lost 2 bases and J 1 base, leaving 14 bases between the germline ends. The CDR3 spans 16 residues. Germline CDR1 reads SGHTA; CDR2 reads FQGNSA. This CDR3 reads CASSLRGVIANTEAFF. The CDR3 DNA sequence: TGTGCCAGCAGCTTAAGGGGGGTGATTGCGAACACTGAAGCTTTCTTT. Full variable domain (rest looked up from reference TRBV7-2 and TRBJ1-1): GAGVSQSPSNKVTEKGKDVELRCDPISGHTALYWYRQSLGQGLEFLIYFQGNSAPDKSGLPSDRFSAERTGGSVSTLTIQRTQQEDSAVYLCASSLRGVIANTEAFFGQGTRLTVV.

In this sample, this clonotype is medium-sized. The chain has TRBV7-8 and TRBJ2-7, with D maybe TRBD2 (6 bases). The germline V and J ends were trimmed by 1 base and 6 bases, with 10 bases remaining between them. The CDR3 runs to 13 residues. CDR1 and CDR2 (germline): SGHVS, FQNEAQ. CDR3 sequence reads: CASSLEGGLEQYF. The CDR3 DNA follows: TGTGCCAGCAGCTTAGAGGGAGGACTCGAGCAGTACTTC.